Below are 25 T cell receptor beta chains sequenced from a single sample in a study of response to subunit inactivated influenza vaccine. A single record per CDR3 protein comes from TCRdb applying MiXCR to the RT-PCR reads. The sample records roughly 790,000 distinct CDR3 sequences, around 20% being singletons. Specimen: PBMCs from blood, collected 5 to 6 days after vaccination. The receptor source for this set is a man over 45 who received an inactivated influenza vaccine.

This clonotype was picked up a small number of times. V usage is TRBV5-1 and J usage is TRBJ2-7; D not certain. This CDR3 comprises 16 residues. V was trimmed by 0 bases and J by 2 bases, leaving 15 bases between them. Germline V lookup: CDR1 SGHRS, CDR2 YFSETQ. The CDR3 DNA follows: TGCGCCAGCAGCTTGGGGAAGGCGAAAACCCCCTACGAGCAGTACTTC. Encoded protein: CASSLGKAKTPYEQYF.

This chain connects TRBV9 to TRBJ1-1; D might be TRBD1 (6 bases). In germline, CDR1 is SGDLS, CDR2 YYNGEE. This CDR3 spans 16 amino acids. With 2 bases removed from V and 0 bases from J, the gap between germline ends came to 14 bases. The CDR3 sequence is CASSVGIGQMNTEAFF. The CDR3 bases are TGTGCCAGCAGCGTCGGAATAGGACAGATGAACACTGAAGCTTTCTTT.

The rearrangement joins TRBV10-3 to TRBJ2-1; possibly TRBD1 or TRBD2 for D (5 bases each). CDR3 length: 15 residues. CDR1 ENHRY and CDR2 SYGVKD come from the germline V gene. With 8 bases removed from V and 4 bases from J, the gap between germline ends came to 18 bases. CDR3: CAIESRDGLYNEQFF. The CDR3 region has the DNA TGTGCCATCGAGTCCCGGGACGGACTTTACAATGAGCAGTTCTTC.

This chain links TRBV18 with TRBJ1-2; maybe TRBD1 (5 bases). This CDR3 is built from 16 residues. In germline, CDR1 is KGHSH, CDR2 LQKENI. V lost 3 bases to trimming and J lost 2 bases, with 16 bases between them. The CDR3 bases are TGTGCCAGCTCACCCTCTTATGGACAAAGCAACTATGGCTACACCTTC. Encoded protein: CASSPSYGQSNYGYTF.

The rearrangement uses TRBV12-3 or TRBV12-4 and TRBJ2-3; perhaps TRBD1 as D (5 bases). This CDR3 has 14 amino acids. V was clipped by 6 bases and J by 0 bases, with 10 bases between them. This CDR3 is CASSNRISTDTQYF. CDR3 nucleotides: TGTGCCAGCAGCAACAGGATCAGCACAGATACGCAGTATTTT.

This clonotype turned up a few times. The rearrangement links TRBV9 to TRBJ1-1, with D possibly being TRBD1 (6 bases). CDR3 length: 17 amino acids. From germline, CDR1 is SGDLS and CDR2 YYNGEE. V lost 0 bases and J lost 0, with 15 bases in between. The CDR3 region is CASSVGGAGWMNTEAFF. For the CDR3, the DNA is TGTGCCAGCAGCGTAGGGGGGGCAGGTTGGATGAACACTGAAGCTTTCTTT.

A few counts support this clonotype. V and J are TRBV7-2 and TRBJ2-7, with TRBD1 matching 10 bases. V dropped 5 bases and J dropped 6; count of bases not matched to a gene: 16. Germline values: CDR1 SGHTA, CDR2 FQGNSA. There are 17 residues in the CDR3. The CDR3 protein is CASSPRFVGQGSGEQYF. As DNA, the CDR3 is TGTGCCAGCAGCCCACGCTTTGTGGGACAGGGGTCGGGCGAGCAGTACTTC.

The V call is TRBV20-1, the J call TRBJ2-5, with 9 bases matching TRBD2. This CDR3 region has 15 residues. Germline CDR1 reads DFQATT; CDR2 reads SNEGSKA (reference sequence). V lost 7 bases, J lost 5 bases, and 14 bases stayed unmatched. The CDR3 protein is CSGRTSAAMGETQYF. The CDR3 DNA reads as TGCAGTGGACGGACTAGCGCGGCTATGGGGGAGACCCAGTACTTC.

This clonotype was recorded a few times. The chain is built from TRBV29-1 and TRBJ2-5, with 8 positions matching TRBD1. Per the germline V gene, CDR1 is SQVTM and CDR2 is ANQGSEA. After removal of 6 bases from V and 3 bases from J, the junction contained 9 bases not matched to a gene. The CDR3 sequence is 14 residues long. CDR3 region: CSVEKTGGKETQYF. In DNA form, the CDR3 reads TGCAGCGTCGAAAAAACAGGGGGGAAAGAGACCCAGTACTTC.

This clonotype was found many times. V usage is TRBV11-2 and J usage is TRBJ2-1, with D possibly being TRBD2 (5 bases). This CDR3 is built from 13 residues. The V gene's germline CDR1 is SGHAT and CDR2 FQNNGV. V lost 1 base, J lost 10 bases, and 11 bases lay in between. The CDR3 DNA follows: TGTGCCAGCAGCTTAGTCGGGATGCGGGAGCAGTTCTTC. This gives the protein CASSLVGMREQFF.

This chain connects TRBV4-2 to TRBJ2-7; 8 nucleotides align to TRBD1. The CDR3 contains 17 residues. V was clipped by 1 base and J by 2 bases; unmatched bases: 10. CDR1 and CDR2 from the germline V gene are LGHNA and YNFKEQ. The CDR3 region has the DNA TGTGCCAGCAGCCAAGTTGTATACCGGGACAGGCCCTACGAGCAGTACTTC. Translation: CASSQVVYRDRPYEQYF.

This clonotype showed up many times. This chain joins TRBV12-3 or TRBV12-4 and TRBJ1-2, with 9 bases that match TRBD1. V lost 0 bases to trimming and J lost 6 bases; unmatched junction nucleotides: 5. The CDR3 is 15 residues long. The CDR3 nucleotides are TGTGCCAGCAGTTTAGCCGGGACAGGGAGGGATGGCTACACCTTC. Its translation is CASSLAGTGRDGYTF.

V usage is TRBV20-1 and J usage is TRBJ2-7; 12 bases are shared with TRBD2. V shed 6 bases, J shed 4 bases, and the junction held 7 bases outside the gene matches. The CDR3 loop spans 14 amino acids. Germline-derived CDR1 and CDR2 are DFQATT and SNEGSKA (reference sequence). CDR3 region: CSATLAGGRYEQYF. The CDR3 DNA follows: TGCAGTGCAACGCTAGCGGGGGGGCGGTACGAGCAGTACTTC.

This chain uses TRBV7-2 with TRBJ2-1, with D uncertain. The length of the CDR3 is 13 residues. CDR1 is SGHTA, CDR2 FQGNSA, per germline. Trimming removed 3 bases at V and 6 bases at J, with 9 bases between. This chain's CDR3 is CASSFGQFNEQFF. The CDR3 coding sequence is TGTGCCAGCAGCTTTGGTCAGTTCAATGAGCAGTTCTTC.

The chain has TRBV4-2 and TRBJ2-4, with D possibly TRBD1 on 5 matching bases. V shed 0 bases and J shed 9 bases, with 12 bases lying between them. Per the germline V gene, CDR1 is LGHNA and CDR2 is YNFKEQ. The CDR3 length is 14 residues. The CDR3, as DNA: TGTGCCAGCAGCCAAGAAGCCGGTCAGGGCATTCAGTACTTC. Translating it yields CASSQEAGQGIQYF.

This CDR3 is CATSDFDIQYF. In nucleotides, the CDR3 is TGTGCCACCAGTGATTTCGACATTCAGTACTTC. This chain uses TRBV24-1 with TRBJ2-4; D call uncertain. CDR1 is KGHDR and CDR2 is SFDVKD in the germline V gene. The CDR3 runs to 11 residues. V dropped 1 base and J dropped 8 bases, with 2 bases sitting between them.

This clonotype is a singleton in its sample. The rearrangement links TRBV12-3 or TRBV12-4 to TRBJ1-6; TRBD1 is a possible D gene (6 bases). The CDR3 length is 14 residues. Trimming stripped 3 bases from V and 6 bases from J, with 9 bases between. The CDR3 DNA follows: TGTGCCAGCAGTTTCGGGGGGGCTAATTCACCCCTCCACTTT. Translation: CASSFGGANSPLHF.

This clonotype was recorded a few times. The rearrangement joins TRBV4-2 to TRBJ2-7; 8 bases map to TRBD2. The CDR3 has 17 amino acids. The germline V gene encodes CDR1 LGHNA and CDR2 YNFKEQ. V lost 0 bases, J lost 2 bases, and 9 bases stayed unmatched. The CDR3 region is CASSQDYPGGPPYEQYF. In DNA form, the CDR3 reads TGTGCCAGCAGCCAAGATTACCCGGGAGGGCCCCCCTACGAGCAGTACTTC.

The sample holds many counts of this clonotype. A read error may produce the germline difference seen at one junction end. CDR3 DNA: TGCGCCAGCAGCCTCGCGGGGGGTGATACGCAGTATTTT. Translating gives CASSLAGGDTQYF. This chain uses TRBV7-9 with TRBJ2-3; TRBD2 matches 8 bases. The CDR3 runs 13 residues. Germline V gives CDR1 SEHNR, CDR2 FQNEAQ (reference sequence).

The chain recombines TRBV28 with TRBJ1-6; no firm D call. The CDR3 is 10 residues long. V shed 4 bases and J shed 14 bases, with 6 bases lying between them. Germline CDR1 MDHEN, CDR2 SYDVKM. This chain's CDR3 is CASSSTALHF. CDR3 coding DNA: TGTGCCAGCAGTTCCACGGCCCTCCACTTT.

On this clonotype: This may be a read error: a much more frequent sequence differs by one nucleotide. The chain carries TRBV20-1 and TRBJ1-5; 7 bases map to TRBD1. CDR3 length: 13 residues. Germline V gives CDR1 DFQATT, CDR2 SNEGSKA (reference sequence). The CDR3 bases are TGCAGTGCCCAGCGGGACAGCAATCAGCCCCAGCAATTT. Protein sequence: CSAQRDSNQPQQF.

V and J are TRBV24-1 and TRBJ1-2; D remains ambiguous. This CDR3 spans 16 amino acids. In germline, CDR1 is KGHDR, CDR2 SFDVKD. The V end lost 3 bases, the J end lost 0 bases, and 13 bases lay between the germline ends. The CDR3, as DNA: TGTGCCACCAGTGATCCCACGGCGGAAGCTAACTATGGCTACACCTTC. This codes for CATSDPTAEANYGYTF.

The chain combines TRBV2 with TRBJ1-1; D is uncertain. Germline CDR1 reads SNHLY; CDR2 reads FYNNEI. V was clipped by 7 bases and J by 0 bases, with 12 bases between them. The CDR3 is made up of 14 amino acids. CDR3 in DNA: TGTGCCAGCACCGACCTGCTCATGAACACTGAAGCTTTCTTT. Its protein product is CASTDLLMNTEAFF.

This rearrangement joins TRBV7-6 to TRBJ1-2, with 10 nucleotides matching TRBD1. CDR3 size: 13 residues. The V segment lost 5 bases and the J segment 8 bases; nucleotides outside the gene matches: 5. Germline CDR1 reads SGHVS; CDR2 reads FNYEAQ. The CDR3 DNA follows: TGTGCCAGCAGCCAGACAGGGGGCAGAGGCTACACCTTC. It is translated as CASSQTGGRGYTF.

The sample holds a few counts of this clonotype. DNA of the CDR3: TGTGCCAGCAGCCCCGTTGGGTCGGAGACCCAGTACTTC. Its protein product is CASSPVGSETQYF. The chain employs TRBV5-5 and TRBJ2-5, with D hard to call. The CDR3 totals 13 residues. Germline CDR1 reads SGHKS; CDR2 reads YYEKEE (reference sequence). V was cut by 4 bases and J by 5 bases, with 12 bases left in between.